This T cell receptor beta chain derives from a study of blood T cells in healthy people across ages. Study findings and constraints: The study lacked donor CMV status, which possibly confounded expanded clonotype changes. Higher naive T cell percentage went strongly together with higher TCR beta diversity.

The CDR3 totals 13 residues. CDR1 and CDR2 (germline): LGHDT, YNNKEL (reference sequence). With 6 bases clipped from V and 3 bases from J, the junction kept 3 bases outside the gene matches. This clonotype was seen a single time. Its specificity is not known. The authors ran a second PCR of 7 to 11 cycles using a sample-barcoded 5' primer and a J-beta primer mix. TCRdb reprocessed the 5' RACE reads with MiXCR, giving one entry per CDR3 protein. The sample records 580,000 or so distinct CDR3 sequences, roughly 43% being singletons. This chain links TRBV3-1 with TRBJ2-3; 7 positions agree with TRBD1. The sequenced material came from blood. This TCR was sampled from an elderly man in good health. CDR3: CASSHRGTDTQYF. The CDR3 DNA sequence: TGTGCCAGCAGTCACAGGGGTACAGATACGCAGTATTTT.